The present TCR beta chain was sequenced within a study of T cell responses to AZD1222 COVID-19 vaccine. Germline V gene sequence: CDR1 MNHEY, CDR2 SVGAGI. CDR3 length: 15 residues. The V end lost 5 bases, the J end lost 0 bases, and 11 bases lay between the germline ends. Clones were sequenced by immunoSEQ multiplex PCR, and TCRdb holds only the in-frame ones, with some missing. The data contain 80,000 to 90,000 clones, roughly 91% of them singletons. The gene calls are TRBV6-5 and TRBJ1-5; D is perhaps TRBD1 (5 bases). This TCR came from an adult who received the AZD1222 COVID-19 vaccine. The sequencing here drew on peripheral blood, taken 28 days after the second AZD1222 dose. The CDR3 protein is CASSTSGHSNQPQHF. In DNA, the CDR3 is TGTGCCAGCAGTACGTCAGGACATAGCAATCAGCCCCAGCATTTT.